These T cell receptor beta chains were read from a single sample in a study of shared T cell receptors in the human thymus. The repertoire was sequenced with immunoSEQ multiplex PCR; TCRdb's copy has only in-frame clones and lacks some. The data show 450,000 to 650,000 clones, around 82% seen once. This sample also appeared in a second study, on human thymus T cells.

Sequenced material: thymocytes. The receptors here all came from a boy younger than two with a congenital heart defect. Both conserved end residues are part of each CDR3.

cdr3_aa	v_call
CASSLVPGTYEQYF	TRBV7-2
CASSPRREGTNTGELFF	TRBV7-3
CASSYRAGSYEQYF	TRBV6-5
CASSSTRLAKNTGELFF	TRBV28
CASRLSGTVYGYTF	TRBV27
CASSYSRDRGNTEAFF	TRBV6-5
CAILAGGGNEQFF	TRBV10-3
CASNNRGTIKFQETQYF	TRBV28
CASSQGRGQSYEQYF	TRBV4-3
CASSLGTLLNTEAFF	TRBV27
CASSLSWQGNTEAFF	TRBV5-4
CASGLSWTGGPYEQYF	TRBV12-5
CASSSRDSYEQYF	TRBV28
CASNLKGASDIQYF	TRBV27
CASSQAPFGEGALDEQYF	TRBV4-3
CSVEVDRGPGNTIYF	TRBV29-1
CASRQDTGTDTQYF	TRBV5-1
CASSPEGIVGGPREQYF	TRBV9
CASSHETGLAGGMTRGEQFF	TRBV4-3
CASSGGAGAGTEAFF	TRBV5-4
CANSLDDERGFSYEQYF	TRBV7-2
CASRLAGRNEQYF	TRBV19
CASSLGQRKVTYEQYF	TRBV5-1
CASMNRRGPGHGYTF	TRBV10-2
CASSLVQGVNYGYTF	TRBV5-4
CASSERQFNEQFF	TRBV10-2
CAWSRDRGGYTF	TRBV30
CASSPRPGTYEQYF	TRBV5-1
CASSSRERSRNEQFF	TRBV7-8
CASRLTSAEETQYF	TRBV7-9
CASSQASNRLYEQYF	TRBV4-3
CASSAQGPGNTIYF	TRBV6-1
CASSQTTSGSQDEQYF	TRBV7-2
CASSRSPPYEQYF	TRBV27
CASSQATSSVEQFF	TRBV4-3
CASSLASTGRQPQHF	TRBV27
CASSLIAGDYYEQYF	TRBV19
CASSLRSGPEFSGNTIYF	TRBV28
CASSLAGGKSGEQFF	TRBV5-1
CASSIGALAADTQYF	TRBV19
CASSRENREGYTF	TRBV4-3
CASSQVSQVSYEQYF	TRBV4-2
CASSLWRASSYNEQFF	TRBV5-6
CASHRRAGVVDTQYF	TRBV28
CAIQTRLAGTYNEQFF	TRBV10-3
CASSPVLLSEDYNEQFF	TRBV4-3